This record covers a single TCR beta chain. This clonotype is medium-sized (0.01 to 0.1%) in its sample. What this receptor recognizes is not known. No qualities accompany the bases; no much larger clone lies one base away. Compared with germline, V lacks 6 bases and J lacks 0 bases; bases without a gene match: 7. According to the germline V gene, CDR1 reads SGHRS and CDR2 reads YFSETQ. Counted from cysteine to phenylalanine, this CDR3 has 15 amino acids. The read is trimmed to its CDR3 DNA, 45 bases read in frame from base 1. The library was generated by PCR. TCR sequencing of DNA from cultured CD4+ T cells used the Oncomine TCR Beta short-read assay at the Johns Hopkins FTIC core. The QIAamp micro DNA kit was used to extract genomic DNA from the cultured CD4+ T cells. Oncomine TCR Beta libraries from cultured CD4+ T cells were pooled with unique dual indexes and sequenced on an Illumina iSeq 100. Regarding the original processing steps: Non-productive sequences were removed, and CDR3s that did not start with C, did not end with F or W, or were shorter than 7 amino acids were discarded. Antigen-specific clonotypes were identified using the MANAFEST web application through comparison of peptide-stimulated wells with reference and other culture wells. To be called positive, a clone needed an FDR below 0.05, an odds ratio above 5, and a productive frequency above 0.1% in at least two of three replicate wells. Cross-reactive clonotypes were defined as significantly expanded in both SARS-CoV-2 spike wells and at least one common cold coronavirus spike condition. CDR3 homology was assessed with Levenshtein distances (stringdist) and unrooted phylogenetic trees (ape) in R version 3.6.1. The public reads were reanalyzed by TCRdb: fastp trimming at Q25, MiXCR alignment, in-frame beta chains only. Every distinct CDR3 protein forms one entry, paired with its most common genes and DNA. In this record, the V and J calls reflect TCRdb's handling and not the investigators' own analysis. The sample table contains roughly 18,000 distinct CDR3 sequences; only one count was recorded for around 53% of them. The ten largest clones add up to more than 9.5% of the sample.

The sample belongs to a study of vaccination and CD4 T cells after COVID-19 (dated by TCRdb to the early 2020s). For the wider study: Convalescent patients had a positive SARS-CoV-2 result on nasal swab PCR, and of these patients, several had mild disease and one had severe disease. Post-vaccine blood samples were taken a median of 72 days after the second vaccine dose, with a range of 14 to 241 days. Control cultures used a CEFX viral epitope pool as positive control, an HIV-1 Nef peptide pool as negative control, or no peptide. For stimulating the cultures, overlapping spike peptide pools were used, derived from SARS-CoV-2 as well as from the common cold coronaviruses HCoV-NL63, HCoV-OC43 and HCoV-229E. Six males and four females were included in the convalescent cohort, with two Hispanic individuals, seven Caucasians, two Asians and one multiracial person represented. Each participant got two doses of either the Pfizer-BioNTech BNT162b2 vaccine (n=8) or the Moderna mRNA-1273 vaccine (n=2). Post-COVID blood samples were collected from convalescent patients a median of approximately 93 days after diagnosis, with a range of about 35 to 161 days. In some eleven COVID-19 convalescent patients and a few infection-naive healthy vaccine recipients, researchers compared the spike-specific CD4+ TCR repertoire from before mRNA vaccination with the repertoire from after. Results the study describes overall, beyond this receptor: The number of convalescent patients in the study was relatively small, and the study did not examine early timepoints following natural infection. Of the vaccine-specific clones in convalescent patients, 304 of 307, or nearly all, reacted only to SARS-CoV-2 spike and did not cross-react with common cold coronaviruses. Although the median number of SARS-CoV-2-reactive clonotypes went up from around 20 after infection to around 39 after vaccination, the increase was not significant. In convalescent patients, a median about 84% of post-vaccine SARS-CoV-2-reactive clones were detected only after vaccination, and vaccine-specific priming was suggested by this finding.

The treatment or condition label corresponds to: roughly nine-day PBMC culture with coronavirus spike peptide pools or control peptides (ViraFEST assay). To expand antigen-specific T cells with peptide pools and then pick out the expanded clonotypes through TCR sequencing, the study relied on the ViraFEST assay. Positive SARS-CoV-2 PCR tests in the convalescent patients dated from March to December 2020, before Alpha, Beta and Delta variants emerged in the United States. More than 1.5 million PBMCs per well were cultured in IMDM with roughly 4.8% human AB serum and 8.5 to 10 IU/ml IL-2, plus 10 ug/ml peptide pools. On days 3 and 7, half of the culture medium was replaced with fresh IL-2-containing medium. Once the cells had been in culture for around nine days, the EasySep CD4+ T cell isolation kit was used to isolate CD4+ T cells by negative selection. Ficoll-Paque Plus gradient centrifugation was used to isolate PBMCs from whole blood, and the isolated PBMCs were then either used fresh or cryopreserved at -140C. Culture conditions were generally each tested in triplicate wells.

The sample was CD4+ T cells from blood, cultured in vitro. The chain joins TRBV5-1 to TRBJ2-3; TRBD2 aligns with 7 central bases. This clonotype originated in a human donor who had recovered from COVID-19. The CDR3 is CASKWSAGSTDTQYF. The nucleotides read TGCGCCAGCAAATGGTCAGCGGGGAGCACAGATACGCAGTATTTT. The full variable domain, with segments outside the CDR3 supplied by the reference TRBV5-1 and TRBJ2-3 proteins, appears as KAGVTQTPRYLIKTRGQQVTLSCSPISGHRSVSWYQQTPGQGLQFLFEYFSETQRNKGNFPGRFSGRQFSNSRSEMNVSTLELGDSALYLCASKWSAGSTDTQYFGPGTRLTVL.